This T cell receptor beta chain was identified in a study of memory CD4+ T cells and cytomegalovirus serostatus. The wider study: This sample comes from healthy Belgian adults, about nine CMV seropositive, approximately 24 seronegative.

Single viable CD3+CD4+CD8-CD45RO+ cells were sorted as the memory CD4+ T cells. Germline lookup yields CDR1 MNHNY and CDR2 SVGAGI (reference sequence). The CDR3 runs 15 residues. Trimming at V came to 6 bases and at J to 5 bases, leaving 10 bases not matched to a gene. Assay used: immunoSEQ multiplex PCR; TCRdb lists only in-frame clones, some missing. The sample holds 40,000 to 55,000 clones, roughly 78% seen once. The sequencing input was memory CD4+ T cells from blood. The chain couples TRBV6-6 to TRBJ2-3; 8 nucleotides match TRBD2. This receptor was taken from an adult in good health and CMV-seronegative. CDR3 coding DNA: TGTGCCAGCAGCCCGCGACGAGCGGGAGAAGATACGCAGTATTTT. This translates into CASSPRRAGEDTQYF.